This T cell receptor beta chain was recovered during a study of T cells in Graves' hyperthyroidism and ophthalmopathy. Study findings and constraints: Prediction of ophthalmopathy progression came a median roughly 6.6 months pre-onset. The blood repertoire included most of the expanded thyroid clonotypes above 0.001.

With V trimmed by 5 bases and J by 7 bases, 16 bases remained unmatched. CDR3 length: 17 residues. As for this clonotype: The antigen is undetermined.

Amplified TCR beta CDR3 regions came from RNA transcripts. The TCR CDR3 first-round RT-PCR relied on the HTBI primer set. TCRdb reprocessed the multiplex PCR reads with MiXCR, giving one entry per CDR3 protein. The profile shows hundreds of thousands of distinct CDR3 sequences, 20% of them singletons. PBMCs were collected from a roughly 10 ml volume of fresh peripheral blood. This chain uses TRBV12-3 or TRBV12-4 with TRBJ2-1; 8 bases fit TRBD2. Sequencing was carried out using blood. The source is a man between 25 and 39 years old with Graves' ophthalmopathy. The CDR3 loop is CASSPPLSAGGRNEQFF. The CDR3 DNA is TGTGCCAGCAGTCCTCCCCTCTCCGCGGGAGGTAGGAATGAGCAGTTCTTC.